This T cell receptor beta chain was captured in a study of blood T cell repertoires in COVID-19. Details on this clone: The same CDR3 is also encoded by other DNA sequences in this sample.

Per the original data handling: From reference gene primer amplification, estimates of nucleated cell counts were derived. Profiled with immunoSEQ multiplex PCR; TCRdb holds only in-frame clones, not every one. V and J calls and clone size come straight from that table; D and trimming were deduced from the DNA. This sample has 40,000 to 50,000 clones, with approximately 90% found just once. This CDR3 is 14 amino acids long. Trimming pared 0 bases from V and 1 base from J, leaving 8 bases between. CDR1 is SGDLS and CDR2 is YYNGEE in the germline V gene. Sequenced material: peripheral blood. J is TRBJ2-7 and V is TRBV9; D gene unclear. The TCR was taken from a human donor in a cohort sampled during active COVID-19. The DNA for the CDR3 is TGTGCCAGCAGCGTAGAGCCGGAGTCCTACGAGCAGTACTTC. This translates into CASSVEPESYEQYF.